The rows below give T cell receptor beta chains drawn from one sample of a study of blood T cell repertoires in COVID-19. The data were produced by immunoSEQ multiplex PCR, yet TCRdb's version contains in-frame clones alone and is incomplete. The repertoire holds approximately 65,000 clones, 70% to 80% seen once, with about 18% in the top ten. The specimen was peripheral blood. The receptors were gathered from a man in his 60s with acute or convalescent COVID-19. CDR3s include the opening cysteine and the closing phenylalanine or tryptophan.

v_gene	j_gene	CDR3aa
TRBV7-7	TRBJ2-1	CASSPGLAGGGNEQFF
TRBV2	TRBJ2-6	CASSDYRSGANVLTF
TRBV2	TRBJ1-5	CASSEASVYNQPQHF
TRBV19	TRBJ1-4	CASSIVAGIGGEKLFF
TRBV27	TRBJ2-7	CATARLAGPYEQYF
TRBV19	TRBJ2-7	CASSLGLAGAPSAYEQYF
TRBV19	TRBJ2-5	CASSIGAGQGAGETQYF
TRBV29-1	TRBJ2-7	CSGGRGFPYEQYF
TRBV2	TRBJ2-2	CASTERSNTGELFF
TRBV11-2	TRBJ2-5	CASSLEWQYQETQYF
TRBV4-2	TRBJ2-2	CASSQHTEQNTGELFF
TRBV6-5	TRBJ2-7	CASLGGNPYEQYF
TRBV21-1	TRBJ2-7	CASSKALRPSGIYEQYF
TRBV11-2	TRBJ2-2	CASSLVLGLASGELFF
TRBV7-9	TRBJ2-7	CASSFDRAYEQYF
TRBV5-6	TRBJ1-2	CASSPSVVVYGYTF
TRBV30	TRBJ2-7	CAWRETGRPYEQYF
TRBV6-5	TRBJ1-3	CASSPGQSSGNTIYF
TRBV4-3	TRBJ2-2	CASSQDRGGRTGELFF
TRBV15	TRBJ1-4	CATSRTGGVEKLFF
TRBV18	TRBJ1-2	CASSPFGQSNYGYTF
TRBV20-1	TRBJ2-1	CSGWAWNEQFF
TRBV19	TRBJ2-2	CASSGGSDRAGELFF
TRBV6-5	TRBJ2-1	CASRQTNRGSQFF
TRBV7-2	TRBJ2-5	CASSFDLHEETQYF
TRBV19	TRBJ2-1	CASSTRTGGVYNEQFF
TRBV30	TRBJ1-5	CAWGQGNQPQHF
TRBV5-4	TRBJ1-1	CASSSTVNSEAFF
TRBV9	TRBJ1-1	CASSVFQANTEAFF
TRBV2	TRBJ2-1	CASSGTSGQYNEQFF
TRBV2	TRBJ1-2	CASSSGRADGYTF
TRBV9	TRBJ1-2	CASSDGTGGGGYTF
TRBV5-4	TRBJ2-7	CASSLPYEQYF
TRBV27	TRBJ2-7	CASSPTGIYEQYF
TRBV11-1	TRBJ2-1	CASSLGQGGNEQFF
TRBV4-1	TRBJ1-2	CASSQEQTFNYGYTF
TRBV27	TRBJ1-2	CASSLPGGYGYTF
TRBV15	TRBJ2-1	CATSGLRGSYNEQFF
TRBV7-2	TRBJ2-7	CASSLSRTSHEQYF
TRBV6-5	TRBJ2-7	CASRGTIPGEQYF
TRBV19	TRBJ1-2	CASSRRTAYGYTF
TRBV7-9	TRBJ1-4	CASSRKGATNEKLFF
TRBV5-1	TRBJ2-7	CASSLAGSPYEQYF
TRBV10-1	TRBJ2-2	CASGQNTGELFF
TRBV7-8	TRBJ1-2	CASSLEGQIYGYTF
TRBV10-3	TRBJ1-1	CASGDSTNTEAFF
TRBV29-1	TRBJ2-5	CSVGPSGQETQYF
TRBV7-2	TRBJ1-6	CASSRVSDTRNSPLHF